Below, 15 T cell receptor beta chains from the same sample are listed, as sequenced in a study of blood T cells in healthy people across ages. A sample-barcoded 5' primer and a J-beta primer mix were used in a second PCR of roughly 7 to 12 cycles. TCRdb re-derived calls from the 5' RACE reads in MiXCR, one entry per CDR3 protein. The table lists about 640,000 distinct CDR3 sequences, approximately 59% of them singletons. Input material: blood. The receptors were sampled from a man in his sixties in good health.

The rearrangement joins TRBV2 to TRBJ2-5; 11 bases match TRBD2. Trimming took 6 bases from V and 5 from J; bases not matched to a gene: 5. The CDR3 has 14 amino acids. In germline, CDR1 is SNHLY, CDR2 FYNNEI. The CDR3 loop reads CASRETSGEETQYF. In DNA form, the CDR3 reads TGTGCCAGCAGGGAGACTAGCGGGGAGGAGACCCAGTACTTC.

The V call is TRBV7-8, the J call TRBJ2-3, with 8 positions matching TRBD2. Germline V gives CDR1 SGHVS, CDR2 FQNEAQ. V shed 5 bases, J shed 0 bases, and the junction held 7 bases outside the gene matches. The length of the CDR3 is 16 residues. The CDR3 reads CASSREGLASTDTQYF. CDR3 in DNA: TGTGCCAGCAGCCGCGAAGGACTAGCAAGCACAGATACGCAGTATTTT.

The chain uses TRBV28 and TRBJ1-1; TRBD1 agrees at 9 bases. J was trimmed by 11 bases and V by 7 bases; bases with no gene match: 14. Germline-derived CDR1 and CDR2 are MDHEN and SYDVKM. CDR3 size: 14 residues. The CDR3 region has the DNA TGTGCCAGCACCCAGTCGGGACAGGGCTCGAAGGCTTTCTTT. The encoded protein is CASTQSGQGSKAFF.

V usage is TRBV5-1 and J usage is TRBJ1-5, with TRBD1 matching 10 bases. This CDR3 is 15 amino acids long. J lost 5 bases, V lost 5 bases, and 7 bases had no gene match. Germline V gene sequence: CDR1 SGHRS, CDR2 YFSETQ. Here the CDR3 DNA reads TGCGCCAGCAGTCCCGGGACAGGGGCCTATCAGCCCCAGCATTTT. It codes for CASSPGTGAYQPQHF.

There are a few counts of this clonotype. This sequence joins TRBV11-2 and TRBJ2-3; 9 bases match TRBD1. In germline, CDR1 is SGHAT, CDR2 FQNNGV. The CDR3 totals 16 residues. Trimming took 4 bases from V and 4 from J; bases not matched to a gene: 9. The CDR3: CASSWGQGLRADTQYF. The CDR3, as DNA: TGTGCCAGCAGCTGGGGACAGGGCCTGAGGGCAGATACGCAGTATTTT.

The chain has TRBV27 and TRBJ1-1; D call uncertain. The germline V gene encodes CDR1 MNHEY and CDR2 SMNVEV (reference sequence). The CDR3 spans 13 residues. V was clipped by 6 bases and J by 3 bases, with 11 bases between them. The chain's CDR3 is CASRVSGDTEAFF. CDR3 nucleotide sequence: TGTGCCAGCAGAGTCTCCGGGGACACTGAAGCTTTCTTT.

This clonotype was recorded at least ten times. The chain combines TRBV6-2 or TRBV6-3 with TRBJ2-1, with 14 nucleotides matching TRBD2. The CDR3 loop spans 16 amino acids. The germline gives CDR1 MNHEY, CDR2 SVGEGT. The junction had 6 bases not matched to a gene; V was cut back by 5 bases and J by 6 bases. CDR3 amino acids: CASSRGLAGDLNEQFF. The CDR3 coding sequence is TGTGCCAGCAGTAGGGGACTAGCGGGGGACCTCAATGAGCAGTTCTTC.

The chain has TRBV5-5 and TRBJ2-5, with D perhaps matching TRBD1 or TRBD2 (6 bases each). CDR1 and CDR2 from the germline V gene are SGHKS and YYEKEE (reference sequence). This CDR3 comprises 14 residues. V was shortened by 3 bases and J by 6 bases, with 15 bases between the two germline ends. CDR3 protein: CASSSRGDEKTQYF. Written as DNA, the CDR3 is TGTGCCAGCAGCTCTAGGGGGGACGAGAAGACCCAGTACTTC.

The chain uses TRBV5-1 and TRBJ2-1, with D perhaps matching TRBD1 (7 bases). Trimming left V 0 bases short and J 4 bases short, with 14 bases between. The CDR3 has 16 amino acids. The germline V gene has CDR1 SGHRS and CDR2 YFSETQ. The chain's CDR3 is CASSLAAGGIYNEQFF. Written as DNA, the CDR3 is TGCGCCAGCAGCTTGGCCGCAGGGGGGATTTACAATGAGCAGTTCTTC.

V and J are TRBV5-1 and TRBJ2-5, with D unresolved. The CDR3 runs to 14 residues. Trimming left V 4 bases short and J 3 bases short, with 13 bases between. CDR1 is SGHRS, CDR2 YFSETQ, per germline. The CDR3 region has the DNA TGCGCCAGCAGCGTGGATAGCCATAAAGAGACCCAGTACTTC. This gives the protein CASSVDSHKETQYF.

The rearrangement links TRBV15 to TRBJ2-5; possibly TRBD2 for D (6 bases). The CDR3 runs to 13 residues. The V gene's germline CDR1 is LNHNV and CDR2 YYDKDF (reference sequence). V lost 5 bases and J lost 5, with 12 bases in between. This chain's CDR3 is CATSARRGETQYF. Written as DNA, the CDR3 is TGTGCCACCAGCGCGCGACGGGGGGAGACCCAGTACTTC.

This clonotype was seen just once. The rearrangement uses TRBV11-2 and TRBJ2-1; D perhaps matches TRBD1 (6 bases). Near its end, the DNA agrees better with TRBJ2-7, so the J call may be wrong. The CDR3 has 16 amino acids. Looked up from germline, CDR1 is SGHAT and CDR2 is FQNNGV. The CDR3 protein is CASSWGSRGFYNEQYF. DNA for the CDR3: TGTGCCAGCAGCTGGGGCTCCAGGGGCTTCTACAATGAGCAGTACTTC.

The chain uses TRBV6-2 or TRBV6-3 and TRBJ2-1; D tentatively fits TRBD1 or TRBD2 (5 bases each). Trimming removed 2 bases at V and 2 bases at J, with 10 bases between. The V gene's germline CDR1 is MNHEY and CDR2 SVGEGT. This CDR3 spans 15 amino acids. The CDR3 loop reads CASSYARGPYNEQFF. For the CDR3, the DNA is TGTGCCAGCAGTTACGCGAGGGGCCCCTACAATGAGCAGTTCTTC.

In the case of this clonotype: An end of the junction differs from the germline gene, which may be a read error. This rearrangement joins TRBV4-2 to TRBJ1-2, with 8 nucleotides matching TRBD1. The CDR3 covers 15 residues. CDR1 is LGHNA, CDR2 YNFKEQ, per germline. In nucleotides, the CDR3 is TGTGCCAGCAGCCAAATAAGGACAGGGAACTACGGCTACACCTTC. This translates into CASSQIRTGNYGYTF.

To note about this clonotype: An end of the junction differs from the germline gene, which may be a read error. This chain joins TRBV2 and TRBJ2-7; D remains ambiguous. The J call may be wrong; the DNA end is better matched by TRBJ2-5. This CDR3 has 12 amino acids. The V gene's germline CDR1 is SNHLY and CDR2 FYNNEI. The CDR3 DNA sequence: TGTACCAGCAGTCAGACCAGGGAGACCCAGTACTTC. This gives the protein CTSSQTRETQYF.